This T cell receptor beta chain appears in the sequencing data of a study of blood T cell repertoires in COVID-19. Study context: Whether acute or convalescent, the COVID-19 samples came from the United States, Italy and Spain. Sources were T cells, B-cell-depleted T cells, or PBMCs; the material itself was cDNA or gDNA.

As processed by the authors: Reference gene primer amplification gave nucleated cell count estimates. Data came from immunoSEQ multiplex PCR; TCRdb stores just in-frame clones and leaves some out. The D gene and trimming were derived from the DNA, and the V and J assignments and clone size from that table. The sample shows approximately 290,000 clones, roughly 90% of them seen only once. Seattle's cohort entered during active infection and was followed longitudinally. The CDR3 sequence is 15 residues long. Germline lookup yields CDR1 KGHSH and CDR2 LQKENI. The ends were cut back, 3 bases at V and 6 bases at J, with 15 bases in the middle.

The rearrangement joins TRBV18 to TRBJ2-1; D is perhaps TRBD1 (5 bases). The sequenced material came from peripheral blood. This receptor was obtained from a woman in her 30s with COVID-19, enrolled during active disease. DNA of the CDR3: TGTGCCAGCTCACCTTCGCAGGGTCTTAGCAATGAGCAGTTCTTC. Encoded protein: CASSPSQGLSNEQFF. Full variable domain (remainder filled in from reference TRBV18 and TRBJ2-1): NAGVMQNPRHLVRRRGQEARLRCSPMKGHSHVYWYRQLPEEGLKFMVYLQKENIIDESGMPKERFSAEFPKEGPSILRIQQVVRGDSAAYFCASSPSQGLSNEQFFGPGTRLTVL.